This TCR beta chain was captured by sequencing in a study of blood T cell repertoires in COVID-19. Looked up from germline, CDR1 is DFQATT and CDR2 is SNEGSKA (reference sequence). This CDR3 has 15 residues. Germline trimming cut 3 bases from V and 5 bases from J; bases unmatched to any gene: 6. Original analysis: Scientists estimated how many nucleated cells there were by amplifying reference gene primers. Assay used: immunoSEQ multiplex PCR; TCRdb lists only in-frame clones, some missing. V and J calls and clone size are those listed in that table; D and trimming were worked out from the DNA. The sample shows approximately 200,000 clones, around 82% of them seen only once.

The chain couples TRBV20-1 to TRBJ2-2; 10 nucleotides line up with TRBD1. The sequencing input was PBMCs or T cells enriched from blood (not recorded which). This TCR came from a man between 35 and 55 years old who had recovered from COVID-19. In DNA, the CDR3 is TGCAGTGCTAGTTCGGGGACAGGGGCAACCGGGGAGCTGTTTTTT. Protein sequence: CSASSGTGATGELFF.